What follows is one T cell receptor beta chain and its context. The antigen is undetermined. These data are taken from a study of response to subunit inactivated influenza vaccine. V was trimmed by 2 bases and J by 7 bases, leaving 18 bases between them. Per the germline V gene, CDR1 is MNHEY and CDR2 is SVGAGI. The CDR3 has 16 residues. TCRdb reprocessed the RT-PCR reads with MiXCR, giving one entry per CDR3 protein. The sample includes 650,000 to 800,000 distinct CDR3 sequences, under 20% seen only once; the top ten take approximately 10%. Study-wide points: New T cells are recruited in small numbers by each seasonal influenza vaccination, according to the authors' suggestion.

The chain is built from TRBV6-5 and TRBJ2-4; D tentatively fits TRBD1 or TRBD2 (6 bases each). The receptor's source is a man aged 50-60 years who received an inactivated influenza vaccine. Specimen: PBMCs from blood, collected more than 4 days after vaccination. DNA of the CDR3: TGTGCCAGCAGTTACCGAAGACGGGGGCGAGGGAACATTCAGTACTTC. As protein: CASSYRRRGRGNIQYF.